This TCR beta chain was sequenced in a study of shared clonotypes between healthy human individuals. The assay was immunoSEQ multiplex PCR, and TCRdb's table has in-frame clones only and misses some. This table has 950,000 to 1,100,000 clones, about 75% appearing once. This clone appeared many times. CDR3 length: 14 amino acids. Germline V lookup: CDR1 SEHNR, CDR2 FQNEAQ (reference sequence). V lost 5 bases to trimming and J lost 6 bases; unmatched junction nucleotides: 9. This sequence joins TRBV7-9 and TRBJ1-2; TRBD1 matches 7 bases. The receptor comes from a man aged 18 to 35 in good health. The sequenced material came from memory CD4+ T cells sorted from blood. Indicated subset: CD45RA-negative fraction. The CDR3 DNA reads as TGTGCCAGCAGCGCACAGGGGAGTACGGATGGCTACACCTTC. Protein product: CASSAQGSTDGYTF.